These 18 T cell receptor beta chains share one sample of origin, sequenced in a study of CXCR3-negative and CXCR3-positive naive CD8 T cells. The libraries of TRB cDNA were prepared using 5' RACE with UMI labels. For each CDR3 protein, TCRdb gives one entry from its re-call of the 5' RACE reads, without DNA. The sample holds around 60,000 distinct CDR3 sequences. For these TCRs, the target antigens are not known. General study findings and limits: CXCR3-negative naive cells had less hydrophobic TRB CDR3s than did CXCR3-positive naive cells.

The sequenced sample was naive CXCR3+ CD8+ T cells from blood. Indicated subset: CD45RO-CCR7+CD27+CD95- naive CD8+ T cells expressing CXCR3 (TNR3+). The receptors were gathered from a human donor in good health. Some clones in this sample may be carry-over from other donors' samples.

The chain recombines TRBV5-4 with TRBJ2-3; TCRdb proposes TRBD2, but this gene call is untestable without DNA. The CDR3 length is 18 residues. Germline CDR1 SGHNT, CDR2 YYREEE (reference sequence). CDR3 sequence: CASSSTRIAEKFTDTQYF. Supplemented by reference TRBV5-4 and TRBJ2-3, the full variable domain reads ETGVTQSPTHLIKTRGQQVTLRCSSQSGHNTVSWYQQALGQGPQFIFQYYREEENGRGNFPPRFSGLQFPNYSSELNVNALELDDSALYLCASSSTRIAEKFTDTQYFGPGTRLTVL.

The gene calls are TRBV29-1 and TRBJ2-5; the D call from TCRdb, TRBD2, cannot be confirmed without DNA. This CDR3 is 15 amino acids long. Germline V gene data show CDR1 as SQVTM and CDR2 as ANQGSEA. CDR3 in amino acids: CSVRGSGGAWETQYF.

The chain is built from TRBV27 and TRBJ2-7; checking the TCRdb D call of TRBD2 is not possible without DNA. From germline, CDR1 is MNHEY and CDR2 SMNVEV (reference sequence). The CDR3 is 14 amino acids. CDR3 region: CASSWGSASNEQYF.

The CDR3 loop reads CASSPAGQPYYNEQFF. The V and J genes are TRBV5-1 and TRBJ2-1; there is no DNA to check the TCRdb D call of TRBD1. The CDR3 runs 16 residues. CDR1 and CDR2 from the germline V gene are SGHRS and YFSETQ.

The CDR3 spells CASSPLPSGGLQETQYF. The chain links TRBV12-3 or TRBV12-4 to TRBJ2-5; no DNA is available, so the TRBD2 call from TCRdb remains unchecked. This CDR3 has 17 residues.

This CDR3 is CASSPAGGIEGYTF. This chain uses TRBV7-3 with TRBJ1-2. Germline-derived CDR1 and CDR2 are SGHTA and FQGTGA. The CDR3 contains 14 residues. The variable domain in full, with the rest retrieved from reference TRBV7-3 and TRBJ1-2, is GAGVSQTPSNKVTEKGKYVELRCDPISGHTALYWYRQSLGQGPEFLIYFQGTGAADDSGLPNDRFFAVRPEGSVSTLKIQRTERGDSAVYLCASSPAGGIEGYTFGSGTRLTVV.

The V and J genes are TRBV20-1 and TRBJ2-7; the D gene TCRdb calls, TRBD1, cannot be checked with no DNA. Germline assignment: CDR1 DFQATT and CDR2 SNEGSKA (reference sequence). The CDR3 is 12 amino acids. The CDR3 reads CSAREGGDEQYF.

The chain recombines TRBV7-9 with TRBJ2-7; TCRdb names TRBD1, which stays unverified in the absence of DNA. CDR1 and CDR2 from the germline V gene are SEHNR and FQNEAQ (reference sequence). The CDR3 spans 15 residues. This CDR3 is CASSPRDSASYEQYF.

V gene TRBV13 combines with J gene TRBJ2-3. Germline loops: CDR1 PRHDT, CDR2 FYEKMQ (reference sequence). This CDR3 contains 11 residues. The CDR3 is CASSDGDTQYF.

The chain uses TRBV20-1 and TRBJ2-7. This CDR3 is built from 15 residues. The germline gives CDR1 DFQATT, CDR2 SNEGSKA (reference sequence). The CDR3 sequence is CSARVALANTYEQYF.

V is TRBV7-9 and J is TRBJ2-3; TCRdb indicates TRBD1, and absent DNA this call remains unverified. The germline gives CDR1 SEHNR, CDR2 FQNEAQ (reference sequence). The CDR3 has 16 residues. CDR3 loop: CASSLSGTGLTDTQYF.

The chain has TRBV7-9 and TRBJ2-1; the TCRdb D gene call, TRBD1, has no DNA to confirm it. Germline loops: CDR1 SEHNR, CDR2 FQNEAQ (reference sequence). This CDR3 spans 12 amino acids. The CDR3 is CASSFLGGEQLF.

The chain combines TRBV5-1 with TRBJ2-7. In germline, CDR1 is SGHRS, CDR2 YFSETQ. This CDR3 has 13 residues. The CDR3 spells CASSWTESYEQYF.

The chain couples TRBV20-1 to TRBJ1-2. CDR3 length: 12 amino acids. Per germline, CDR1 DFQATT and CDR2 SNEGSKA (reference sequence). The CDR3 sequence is CSARTGDMRYTF.

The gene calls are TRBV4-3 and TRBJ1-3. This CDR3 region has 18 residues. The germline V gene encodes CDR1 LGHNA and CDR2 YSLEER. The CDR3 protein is CASSQDKNGPLSGNTIYF.

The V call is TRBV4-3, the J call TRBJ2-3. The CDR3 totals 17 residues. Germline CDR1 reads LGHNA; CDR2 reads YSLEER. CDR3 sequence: CASSQAARLERPDTQYF.

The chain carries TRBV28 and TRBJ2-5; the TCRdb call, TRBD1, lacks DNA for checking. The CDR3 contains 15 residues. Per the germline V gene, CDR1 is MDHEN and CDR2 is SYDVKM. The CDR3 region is CASTGQGNLQETQYF.

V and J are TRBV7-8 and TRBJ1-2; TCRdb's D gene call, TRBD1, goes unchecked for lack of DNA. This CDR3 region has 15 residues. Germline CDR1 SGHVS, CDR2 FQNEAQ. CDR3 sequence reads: CASSPRAGGPYGYTF. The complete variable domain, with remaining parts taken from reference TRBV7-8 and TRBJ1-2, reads GAGVSQSPRYKVAKRGQDVALRCDPISGHVSLFWYQQALGQGPEFLTYFQNEAQLDKSGLPSDRFFAERPEGSVSTLKIQRTQQEDSAVYLCASSPRAGGPYGYTFGSGTRLTVV.